This T cell receptor beta chain was profiled in a study of vaccination effects on CD4 cells after COVID-19. ViraFEST assay sequencing came after antigen-specific CD4+ T cells were expanded with viral peptide pools. Researchers isolated CD4+ T cells once less than 13 days of culture had elapsed. Wells of around 2.2 million PBMC each were grown with about 9.5 IU/ml IL-2 and about 10 ug/ml peptides. For this clone: Its antigen is currently unknown.

Germline CDR1 reads MGHRA; CDR2 reads YSYEKL. This CDR3 has 16 amino acids. V was shortened by 0 bases and J by 4 bases, with 12 bases between the two germline ends. Repertoires were generated with immunoSEQ multiplex PCR, while TCRdb's copy carries only in-frame clones and drops some. Of around 30,000 clones listed, roughly two thirds are singletons. This TCR came from a human donor who received a COVID-19 vaccine. The J gene is TRBJ1-4, the V gene TRBV4-1; D call uncertain. Sequencing was performed on CD4+ T cells from PBMCs cultured with HCoV-229E spike peptides, taken before COVID-19 vaccination. CDR3 sequence reads: CASSQEGMTVNEKLFF. The CDR3 bases are TGCGCCAGCAGCCAAGAGGGCATGACGGTTAATGAAAAACTGTTTTTT.